The present T cell receptor (beta chain) was sequenced within a study of T cell changes during pregnancy in multiple sclerosis. Per germline, CDR1 SGHDT and CDR2 YYEEEE. Trimming at V came to 2 bases and at J to 8 bases, leaving 11 bases not matched to a gene. This CDR3 is 18 amino acids long. This clone was recorded once. Sequencing used immunoSEQ multiplex PCR; TCRdb keeps in-frame clones, though not all of them. The sample records over 50,000 clones, almost 95% being singletons. This specimen was CD4+ T cells from peripheral blood mononuclear cells, taken in the third trimester of pregnancy. This clonotype was obtained from a female donor with multiple sclerosis, enrolled in a pregnancy study. V and J are TRBV5-6 and TRBJ1-6; 12 nucleotides align to TRBD1. This CDR3 reads CASSLVSRGQGADSPLHF. The CDR3 nucleotides read TGTGCCAGCAGCTTAGTATCACGGGGACAGGGGGCTGATTCACCCCTCCACTTT.